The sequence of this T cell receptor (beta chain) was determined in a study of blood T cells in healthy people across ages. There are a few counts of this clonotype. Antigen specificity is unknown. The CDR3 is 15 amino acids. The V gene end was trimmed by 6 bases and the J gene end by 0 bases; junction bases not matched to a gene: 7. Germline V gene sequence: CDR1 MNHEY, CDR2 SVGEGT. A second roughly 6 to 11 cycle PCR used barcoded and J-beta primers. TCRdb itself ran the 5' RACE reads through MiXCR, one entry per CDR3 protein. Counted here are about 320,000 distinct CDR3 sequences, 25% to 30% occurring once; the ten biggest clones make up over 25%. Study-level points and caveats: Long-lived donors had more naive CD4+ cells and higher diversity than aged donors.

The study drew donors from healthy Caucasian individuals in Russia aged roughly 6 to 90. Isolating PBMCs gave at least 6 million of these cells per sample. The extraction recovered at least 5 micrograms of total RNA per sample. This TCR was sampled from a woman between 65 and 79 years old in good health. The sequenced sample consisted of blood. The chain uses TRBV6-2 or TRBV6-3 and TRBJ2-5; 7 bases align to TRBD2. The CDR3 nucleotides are TGTGCCAGCAGACTAACAGGACTAGACCAAGAGACCCAGTACTTC. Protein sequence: CASRLTGLDQETQYF.